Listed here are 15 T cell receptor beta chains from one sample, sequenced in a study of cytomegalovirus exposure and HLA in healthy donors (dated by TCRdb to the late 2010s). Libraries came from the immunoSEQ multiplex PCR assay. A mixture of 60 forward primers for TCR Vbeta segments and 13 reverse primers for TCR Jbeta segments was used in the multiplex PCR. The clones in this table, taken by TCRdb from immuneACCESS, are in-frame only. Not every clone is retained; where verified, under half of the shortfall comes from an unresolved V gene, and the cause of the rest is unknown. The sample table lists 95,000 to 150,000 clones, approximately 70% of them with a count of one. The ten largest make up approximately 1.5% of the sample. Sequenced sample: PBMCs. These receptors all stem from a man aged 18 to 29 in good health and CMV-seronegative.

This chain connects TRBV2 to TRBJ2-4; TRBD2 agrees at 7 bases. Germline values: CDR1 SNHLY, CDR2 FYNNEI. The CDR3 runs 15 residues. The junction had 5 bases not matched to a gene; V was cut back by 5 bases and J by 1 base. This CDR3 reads CASSSGLEAKNIQYF. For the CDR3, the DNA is TGTGCCAGCAGTTCAGGACTAGAGGCCAAAAACATTCAGTACTTC.

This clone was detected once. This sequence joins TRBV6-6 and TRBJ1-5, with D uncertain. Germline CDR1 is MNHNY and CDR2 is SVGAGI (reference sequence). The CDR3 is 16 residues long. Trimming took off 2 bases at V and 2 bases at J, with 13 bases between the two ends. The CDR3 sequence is CASSYLLNRGNQPQHF. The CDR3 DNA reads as TGTGCCAGCAGTTACCTCCTGAACCGGGGCAATCAGCCCCAGCATTTT.

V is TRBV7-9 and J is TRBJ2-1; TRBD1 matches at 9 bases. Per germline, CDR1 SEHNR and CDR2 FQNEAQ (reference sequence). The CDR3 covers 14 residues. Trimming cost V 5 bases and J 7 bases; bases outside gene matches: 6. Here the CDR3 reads CASSRNDRGNEQFF. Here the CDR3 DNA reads TGTGCCAGCAGCCGAAACGACAGGGGGAATGAGCAGTTCTTC.

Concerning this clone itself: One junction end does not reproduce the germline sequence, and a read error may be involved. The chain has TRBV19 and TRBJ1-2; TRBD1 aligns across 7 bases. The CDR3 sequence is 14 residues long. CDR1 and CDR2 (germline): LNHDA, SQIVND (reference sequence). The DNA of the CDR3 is TGTGCCAGTAGTGTCAGGACAGGAAGCTATGGCTACCCCTTC. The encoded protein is CASSVRTGSYGYPF.

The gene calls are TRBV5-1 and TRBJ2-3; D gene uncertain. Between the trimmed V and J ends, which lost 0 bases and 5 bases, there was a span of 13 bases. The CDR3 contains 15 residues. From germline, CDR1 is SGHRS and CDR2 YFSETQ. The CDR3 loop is CASSLASGAGDTQYF. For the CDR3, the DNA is TGCGCCAGCAGCTTGGCATCAGGCGCCGGAGATACGCAGTATTTT.

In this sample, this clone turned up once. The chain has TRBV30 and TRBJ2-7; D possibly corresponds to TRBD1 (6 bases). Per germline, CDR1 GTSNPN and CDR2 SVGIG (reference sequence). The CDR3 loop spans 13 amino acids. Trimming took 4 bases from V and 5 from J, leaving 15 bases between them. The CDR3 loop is CAWTLQGPHEQYF. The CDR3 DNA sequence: TGTGCCTGGACATTACAGGGTCCGCACGAGCAGTACTTC. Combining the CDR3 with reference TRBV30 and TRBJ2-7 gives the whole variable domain SQTIHQWPATLVQPVGSPLSLECTVEGTSNPNLYWYRQAAGRGLQLLFYSVGIGQISSEVPQNLSASRPQDRQFILSSKKLLLSDSGFYLCAWTLQGPHEQYFGPGTRLTVT.

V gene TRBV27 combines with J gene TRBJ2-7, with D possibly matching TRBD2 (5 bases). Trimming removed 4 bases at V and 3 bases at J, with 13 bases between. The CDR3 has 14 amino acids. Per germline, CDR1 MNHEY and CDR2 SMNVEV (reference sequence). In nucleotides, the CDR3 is TGTGCCAGCAGTTCACGGGGTGGGCTCTACGAGCAGTACTTC. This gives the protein CASSSRGGLYEQYF.

The CDR3 is CASSFGRTRNYEQYF. CDR3 sequence (DNA): TGTGCCAGCAGCTTTGGCAGAACAAGAAACTACGAGCAGTACTTC. The rearrangement links TRBV7-8 to TRBJ2-7; D is unclear. CDR1 is SGHVS, CDR2 FQNEAQ, per germline. Between the trimmed V and J ends, which lost 3 bases and 3 bases, there was a span of 15 bases. CDR3 length: 15 amino acids.

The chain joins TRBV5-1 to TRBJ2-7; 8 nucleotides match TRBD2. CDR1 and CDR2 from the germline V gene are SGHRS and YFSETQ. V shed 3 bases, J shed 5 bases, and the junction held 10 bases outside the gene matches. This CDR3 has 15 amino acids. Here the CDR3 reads CASSSGGTPTHEQYF. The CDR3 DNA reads TGCGCCAGCAGCTCGGGGGGGACCCCCACCCACGAGCAGTACTTC.

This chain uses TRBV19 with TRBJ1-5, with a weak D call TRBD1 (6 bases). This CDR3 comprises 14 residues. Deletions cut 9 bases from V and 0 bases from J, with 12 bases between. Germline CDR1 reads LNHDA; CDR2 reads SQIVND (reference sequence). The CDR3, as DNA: TGTGCCAGCCAGACAGGTCCTAGCAATCAGCCCCAGCATTTT. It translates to CASQTGPSNQPQHF.

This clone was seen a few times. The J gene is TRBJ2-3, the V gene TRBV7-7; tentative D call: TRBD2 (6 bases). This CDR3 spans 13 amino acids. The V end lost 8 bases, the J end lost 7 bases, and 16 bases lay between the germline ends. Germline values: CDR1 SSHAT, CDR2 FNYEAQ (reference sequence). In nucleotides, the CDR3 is TGTGCCAGCGGTGACCGGGACTCATATACGCAGTATTTT. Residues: CASGDRDSYTQYF.

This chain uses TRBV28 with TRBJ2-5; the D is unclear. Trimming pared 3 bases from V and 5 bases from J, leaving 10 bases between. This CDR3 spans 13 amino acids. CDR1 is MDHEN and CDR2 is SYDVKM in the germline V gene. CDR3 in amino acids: CASSFPVGETQYF. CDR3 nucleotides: TGTGCCAGCAGTTTTCCCGTCGGGGAGACCCAGTACTTC.

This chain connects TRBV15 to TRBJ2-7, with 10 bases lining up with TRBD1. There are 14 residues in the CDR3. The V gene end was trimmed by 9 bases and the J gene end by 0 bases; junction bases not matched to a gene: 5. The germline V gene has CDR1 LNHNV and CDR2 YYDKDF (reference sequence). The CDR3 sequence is CATARDRGSYEQYF. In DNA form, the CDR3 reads TGTGCCACAGCCCGGGACAGGGGCTCCTACGAGCAGTACTTC. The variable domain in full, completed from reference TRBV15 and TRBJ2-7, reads DAMVIQNPRYQVTQFGKPVTLSCSQTLNHNVMYWYQQKSSQAPKLLFHYYDKDFNNEADTPDNFQSRRPNTSFCFLDIRSPGLGDTAMYLCATARDRGSYEQYFGPGTRLTVT.

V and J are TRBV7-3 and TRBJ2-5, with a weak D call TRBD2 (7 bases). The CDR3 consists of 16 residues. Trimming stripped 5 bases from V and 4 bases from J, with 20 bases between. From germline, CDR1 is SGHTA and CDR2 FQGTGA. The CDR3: CASSPRGTGGRETQYF. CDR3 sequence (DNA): TGTGCCAGCAGCCCCCGTGGAACGGGGGGCCGAGAGACCCAGTACTTC.

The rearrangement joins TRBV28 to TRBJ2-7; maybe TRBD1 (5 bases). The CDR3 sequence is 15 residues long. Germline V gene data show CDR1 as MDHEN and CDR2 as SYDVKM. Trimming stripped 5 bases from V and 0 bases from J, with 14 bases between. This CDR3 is CASSRRDLPSYEQYF. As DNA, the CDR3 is TGTGCCAGCAGTCGCAGGGATCTACCCTCCTACGAGCAGTACTTC.